These 9 T cell receptor beta chains came from one sample sequenced in a study of T cell changes during pregnancy in multiple sclerosis. Measured with immunoSEQ multiplex PCR; TCRdb has only the in-frame clones, and not every one. In the table there are about 34,000 clones, 85% to 90% of which are singletons. Sample: CD8+ T cells from peripheral blood mononuclear cells, taken after pregnancy. Receptors originate from a female donor with multiple sclerosis, enrolled in a pregnancy study.

V and J are TRBV7-3 and TRBJ1-2; no clear D gene. Germline CDR1 SGHTA, CDR2 FQGTGA. V lost 0 bases and J 5 bases, leaving 13 bases between the germline ends. This CDR3 region has 15 residues. CDR3 nucleotide sequence: TGTGCCAGCAGCTTAACCCCCCGACAAGATTATGGCTACACCTTC. It specifies CASSLTPRQDYGYTF.

The chain combines TRBV11-2 with TRBJ2-3; 7 positions match TRBD2. Germline V CDR1 and CDR2: SGHAT, FQNNGV. The CDR3 consists of 12 residues. V shed 5 bases, J shed 6 bases, and the junction held 2 bases outside the gene matches. Here the CDR3 reads CASSPGGDTQYF. CDR3 coding DNA: TGTGCCAGCAGCCCCGGGGGGGATACGCAGTATTTT.

The rearrangement joins TRBV6-5 to TRBJ1-6, with 7 bases matching TRBD1. The CDR3 consists of 13 residues. J gave up 4 bases and V 7 bases, and 1 base lay outside the gene matches. Germline CDR1 reads MNHEY; CDR2 reads SVGAGI. The CDR3 loop reads CASTQGYNSPLHF. The CDR3 DNA is TGTGCCAGCACACAGGGGTATAATTCACCCCTCCACTTT.

This chain connects TRBV15 to TRBJ2-2, with TRBD1 as a possible D gene (6 bases). Germline CDR1 LNHNV, CDR2 YYDKDF (reference sequence). The CDR3 runs 16 residues. V gave up 5 bases and J gave up 0 bases, with 13 bases separating them. CDR3 sequence (DNA): TGTGCCACCAGCCAGCGGCCAGGGGCGAACACCGGGGAGCTGTTTTTT. Protein: CATSQRPGANTGELFF.

Written as DNA, the CDR3 is TGTGCCAGCAGCCAGATGAACACTGAAGCTTTCTTT. Amino acid sequence: CASSQMNTEAFF. This chain links TRBV2 with TRBJ1-1; D gene ambiguous. Germline V gene data show CDR1 as SNHLY and CDR2 as FYNNEI. V dropped 6 bases and J dropped 0 bases, with 5 bases sitting between them. The CDR3 contains 12 residues. The full variable domain, with the rest looked up from reference TRBV2 and TRBJ1-1, is EPEVTQTPSHQVTQMGQEVILRCVPISNHLYFYWYRQILGQKVEFLVSFYNNEISEKSEIFDDQFSVERPDGSNFTLKIRSTKLEDSAMYFCASSQMNTEAFFGQGTRLTVV.

The rearrangement uses TRBV2 and TRBJ2-1, with 7 bases lining up with TRBD1. Germline loops: CDR1 SNHLY, CDR2 FYNNEI. The J segment lost 8 bases and the V segment lost 5 bases, leaving 9 bases of the junction unmatched. The CDR3 consists of 14 residues. CDR3 coding DNA: TGTGCCAGCAGTTCTACGAGACAGGGTCATGAGCAGTTCTTC. This sequence encodes CASSSTRQGHEQFF.

In DNA form, the CDR3 reads TGTGCCAGCAGTCGTACAGGGGGCTATGGCTACACCTTC. Residues: CASSRTGGYGYTF. The chain links TRBV6-5 to TRBJ1-2; 8 bases map to TRBD1. This CDR3 is 13 amino acids long. Germline-derived CDR1 and CDR2 are MNHEY and SVGAGI. The V and J ends lost 5 bases and 4 bases, in that order; junction bases with no gene match: 3.

The V gene is TRBV6-5, the J gene TRBJ1-4; TRBD1 might be the D (5 bases). The CDR3 is 14 amino acids. V lost 1 base to trimming and J lost 7 bases, with 10 bases between them. The germline gives CDR1 MNHEY, CDR2 SVGAGI. The CDR3 nucleotides read TGTGCCAGCAGTTACTGGGGCTTCGGTGAAAAACTGTTTTTT. It yields the protein CASSYWGFGEKLFF.

The CDR3 region has the DNA TGTGCCAGCAGCTTAGAGACTGCTGAAGCTTTCTTT. Residues: CASSLETAEAFF. V and J are TRBV7-2 and TRBJ1-1; D gene uncertain. The CDR3 is 12 residues long. Germline V gene data show CDR1 as SGHTA and CDR2 as FQGNSA. Trimming shortened V by 1 base and J by 6 bases, and 6 bases separated the two germline ends.